This TCR beta chain was obtained from a study of cytomegalovirus exposure and HLA in healthy donors. This clone was picked up a small number of times. The ends were cut back, 7 bases at V and 6 bases at J, with 12 bases in the middle. CDR3 size: 11 residues. Germline V gene sequence: CDR1 DFQATT, CDR2 SNEGSKA (reference sequence). The PCR used 60 Vbeta and 13 Jbeta primers. This table comes from immunoSEQ multiplex PCR, and its TCRdb copy is limited to in-frame clones, with some not included. This sample has 100,000 to 150,000 clones; 80% occur once, and the top ten carry approximately 10%. The chain employs TRBV20-1 and TRBJ1-1, with a possible D match to TRBD1 (5 bases). Source material: PBMCs. The sequence was obtained from a man in his thirties or forties in good health and CMV-seropositive. CDR3 sequence: CSVRRGAEAFF. In DNA form, the CDR3 reads TGCAGTGTACGAAGGGGTGCTGAAGCTTTCTTT.